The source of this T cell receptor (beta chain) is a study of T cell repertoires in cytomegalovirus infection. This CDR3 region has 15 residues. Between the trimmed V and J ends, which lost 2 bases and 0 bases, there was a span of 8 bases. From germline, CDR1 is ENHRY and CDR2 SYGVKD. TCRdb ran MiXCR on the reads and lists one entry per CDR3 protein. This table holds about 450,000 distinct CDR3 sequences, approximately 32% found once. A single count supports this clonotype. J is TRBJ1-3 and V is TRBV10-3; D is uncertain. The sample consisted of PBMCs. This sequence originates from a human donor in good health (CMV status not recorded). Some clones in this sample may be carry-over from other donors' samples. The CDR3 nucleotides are TGTGCCATCAGTGAGCAGCATTACTCTGGAAACACCATATATTTT. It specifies CAISEQHYSGNTIYF.